Below are 7 T cell receptor beta chains sequenced from a single sample in a study of blood T cell repertoires in COVID-19 (dated by TCRdb to between 2020 and 2021). The method behind the library was the immunoSEQ multiplex PCR assay. TCRdb took over this immuneACCESS table, retaining in-frame rearrangements with V and J assigned. Such tables are incomplete; in checked studies, under half of the missing clones stem from an unresolved V gene, and the remainder is unexplained. In this sample the table shows 68,000 or so clones, approximately 92% of which occur a single time. The ten largest clones capture about 8.1% of the sample. Sequences were obtained from peripheral blood. These receptor sequences come from a man aged 50 to 60 with active COVID-19.

This clone was recorded once. V usage is TRBV5-1 and J usage is TRBJ1-1; TRBD1 matches 8 bases. Germline CDR1 is SGHRS and CDR2 is YFSETQ. The CDR3 is made up of 14 amino acids. The trim removed 4 bases at V and 5 bases at J, leaving 7 bases unmatched. CDR3 residues: CASSHPQGATEAFF. The CDR3 DNA follows: TGCGCCAGCAGCCACCCCCAGGGGGCAACTGAAGCTTTCTTT.

This clone has just one count. This chain links TRBV5-1 with TRBJ2-5; TRBD2 matches 9 bases. The CDR3 is 15 amino acids. With V trimmed by 1 base and J by 4 bases, 5 bases remained unmatched. The V gene's germline CDR1 is SGHRS and CDR2 YFSETQ. CDR3 sequence: CASSLPSGVGETQYF. Here the CDR3 DNA reads TGCGCCAGCAGCTTGCCTAGCGGGGTGGGAGAGACCCAGTACTTC. Full variable domain (missing parts from reference TRBV5-1 and TRBJ2-5): KAGVTQTPRYLIKTRGQQVTLSCSPISGHRSVSWYQQTPGQGLQFLFEYFSETQRNKGNFPGRFSGRQFSNSRSEMNVSTLELGDSALYLCASSLPSGVGETQYFGPGTRLLVL.

This chain uses TRBV2 with TRBJ2-6, with 7 bases identical to TRBD1. The CDR3 is 17 amino acids. With 6 bases clipped from V and 0 bases from J, the junction kept 8 bases outside the gene matches. CDR1 is SNHLY, CDR2 FYNNEI, per germline. CDR3 protein: CASRGRTGASGANVLTF. The DNA of the CDR3 is TGTGCCAGCAGAGGCCGGACAGGCGCCTCTGGGGCCAACGTCCTGACTTTC.

The V call is TRBV6-1, the J call TRBJ2-7, with 8 positions matching TRBD2. Germline assignment: CDR1 MNHNS and CDR2 SASEGT. This CDR3 is built from 15 residues. V lost 1 base and J lost 2; bases outside the gene matches: 4. CDR3 bases: TGTGCCAGCAGTGAAGATGCTAGCGGGCCCTACGAGCAGTACTTC. Its translation: CASSEDASGPYEQYF.

In its sample, this clone was seen once. This sequence joins TRBV11-3 and TRBJ2-2; 7 nucleotides match TRBD2. Germline CDR1 SGHNT, CDR2 YENEEA. This CDR3 spans 15 amino acids. V lost 2 bases and J lost 1; bases outside the gene matches: 1. CDR3 nucleotide sequence: TGTGCCAGCAGCTTAATAGCGGGGAACACCGGGGAGCTGTTTTTT. It codes for CASSLIAGNTGELFF.

V and J are TRBV7-9 and TRBJ1-1, with D perhaps matching TRBD1 (6 bases). The CDR3 runs to 13 residues. The V gene lost 5 bases and the J gene lost 5 bases, with 12 bases spanning the gap. Germline V gene lookup returns CDR1 SEHNR and CDR2 FQNEAQ (reference sequence). CDR3 nucleotides: TGTGCCAGCAGCCGGGGGGCTCGGACTGAAGCTTTCTTT. Translation: CASSRGARTEAFF.

This chain links TRBV5-1 with TRBJ1-1; 11 nucleotides match TRBD1. V shed 4 bases and J 6 bases; nucleotides not matched to a gene: 5. CDR3 length equals 14 residues. In germline, CDR1 is SGHRS, CDR2 YFSETQ. CDR3 sequence: CASSTDRGRPEAFF. The CDR3 nucleotides read TGCGCCAGCAGCACGGACAGGGGGCGGCCTGAAGCTTTCTTT.